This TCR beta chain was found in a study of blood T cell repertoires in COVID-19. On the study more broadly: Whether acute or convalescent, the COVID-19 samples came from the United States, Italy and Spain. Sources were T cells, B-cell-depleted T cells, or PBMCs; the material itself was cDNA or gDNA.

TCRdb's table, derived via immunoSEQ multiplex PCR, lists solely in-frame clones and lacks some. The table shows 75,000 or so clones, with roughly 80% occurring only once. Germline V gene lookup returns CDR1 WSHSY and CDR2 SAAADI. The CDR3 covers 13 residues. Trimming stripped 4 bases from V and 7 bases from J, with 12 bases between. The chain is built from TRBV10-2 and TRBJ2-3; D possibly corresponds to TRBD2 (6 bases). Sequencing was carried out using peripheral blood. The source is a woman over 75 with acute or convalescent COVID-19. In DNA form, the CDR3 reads TGCGCCAGCAGTGTTTCGGGACTCAATACGCAGTATTTT. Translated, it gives CASSVSGLNTQYF.